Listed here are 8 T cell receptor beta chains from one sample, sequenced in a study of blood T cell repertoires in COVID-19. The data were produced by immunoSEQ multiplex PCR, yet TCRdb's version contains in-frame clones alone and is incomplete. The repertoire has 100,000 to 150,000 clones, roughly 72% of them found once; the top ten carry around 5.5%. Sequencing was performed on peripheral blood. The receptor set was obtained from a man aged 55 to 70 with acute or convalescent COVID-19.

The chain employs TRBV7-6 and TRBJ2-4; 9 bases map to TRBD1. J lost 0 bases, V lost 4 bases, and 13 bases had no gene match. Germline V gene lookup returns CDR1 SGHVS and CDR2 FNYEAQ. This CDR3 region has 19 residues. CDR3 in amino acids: CASSYPGQGVELAKNIQYF. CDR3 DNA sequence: TGTGCCAGCAGCTACCCGGGACAGGGTGTCGAACTAGCCAAAAACATTCAGTACTTC.

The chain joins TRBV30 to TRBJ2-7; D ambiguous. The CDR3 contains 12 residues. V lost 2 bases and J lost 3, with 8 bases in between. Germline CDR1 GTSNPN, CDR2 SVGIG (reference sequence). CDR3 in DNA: TGTGCCTGGAGTCCCAACAACTACGAGCAGTACTTC. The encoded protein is CAWSPNNYEQYF. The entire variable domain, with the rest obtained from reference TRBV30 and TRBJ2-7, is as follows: SQTIHQWPATLVQPVGSPLSLECTVEGTSNPNLYWYRQAAGRGLQLLFYSVGIGQISSEVPQNLSASRPQDRQFILSSKKLLLSDSGFYLCAWSPNNYEQYFGPGTRLTVT.

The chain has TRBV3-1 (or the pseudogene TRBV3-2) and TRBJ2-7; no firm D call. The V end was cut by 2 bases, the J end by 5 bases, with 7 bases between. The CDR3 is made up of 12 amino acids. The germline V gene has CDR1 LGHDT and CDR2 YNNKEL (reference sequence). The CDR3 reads CASSQYQNEQYF. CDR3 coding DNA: TGTGCCAGCAGCCAATACCAGAACGAGCAGTACTTC.

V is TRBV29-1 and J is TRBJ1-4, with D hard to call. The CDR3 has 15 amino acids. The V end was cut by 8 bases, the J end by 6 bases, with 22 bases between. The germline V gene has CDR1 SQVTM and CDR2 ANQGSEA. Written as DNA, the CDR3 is TGCAGCCCAATATCCCCCCTTCCGCAGGATGAAAAACTGTTTTTT. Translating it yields CSPISPLPQDEKLFF.

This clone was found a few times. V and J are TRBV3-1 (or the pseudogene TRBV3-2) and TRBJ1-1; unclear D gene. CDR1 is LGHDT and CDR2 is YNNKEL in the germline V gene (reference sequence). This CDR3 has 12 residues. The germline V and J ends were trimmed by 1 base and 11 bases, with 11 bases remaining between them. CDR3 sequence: CASSQGSVPAFF. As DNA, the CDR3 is TGTGCCAGCAGCCAAGGTTCAGTTCCGGCTTTCTTT.

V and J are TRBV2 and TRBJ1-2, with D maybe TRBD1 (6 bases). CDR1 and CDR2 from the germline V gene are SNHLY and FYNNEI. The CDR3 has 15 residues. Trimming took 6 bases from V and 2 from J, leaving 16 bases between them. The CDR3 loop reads CASSRQEGRNYGYTF. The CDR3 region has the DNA TGTGCCAGCAGCCGACAGGAAGGCCGAAACTATGGCTACACCTTC.

Here the CDR3 reads CASRGGLAGFGDTQYF. The CDR3 bases are TGTGCCAGCAGGGGGGGACTAGCGGGATTCGGAGATACGCAGTATTTT. This chain connects TRBV2 to TRBJ2-3; 13 positions agree with TRBD2. Germline lookup yields CDR1 SNHLY and CDR2 FYNNEI. The CDR3 consists of 16 residues. The V segment lost 6 bases and the J segment 5 bases; nucleotides outside the gene matches: 8.

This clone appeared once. The CDR3 nucleotides read TGTGCCAGCAGCTTAGCCCTCAGGGCCTCAGCTAACTATGGCTACACCTTC. Its protein is CASSLALRASANYGYTF. This chain links TRBV11-2 with TRBJ1-2; D might be TRBD1 (5 bases). Trimming pared 1 base from V and 0 bases from J, leaving 15 bases between. The germline gives CDR1 SGHAT, CDR2 FQNNGV. The CDR3 totals 17 residues.